These 25 T cell receptor beta chains originate from one sample sequenced in a study of blood T cell repertoires in COVID-19. The data were produced by immunoSEQ multiplex PCR, yet TCRdb's version contains in-frame clones alone and is incomplete. Among a few hundred thousand clones listed, roughly 85% were seen once. The specimen was PBMCs or T cells enriched from blood (not recorded which). All receptors come from a woman aged 35 to 49 with acute COVID-19.

CDR3 amino acids: CASSQAQGSGANVLTF. The CDR3 DNA reads TGTGCCAGCAGCCAAGCCCAGGGTTCTGGGGCCAACGTCCTGACTTTC. The chain recombines TRBV4-2 with TRBJ2-6, with a possible D match to TRBD1 (5 bases). The CDR3 contains 16 residues. Trimming removed 1 base at V and 1 base at J, with 8 bases between. Germline assignment: CDR1 LGHNA and CDR2 YNFKEQ.

This clone was detected a few times. The chain is built from TRBV10-2 and TRBJ2-7; TRBD1 matches 9 bases. The CDR3 is 15 amino acids. After removal of 5 bases from V and 3 bases from J, the junction contained 8 bases not matched to a gene. CDR1 and CDR2 from the germline V gene are WSHSY and SAAADI. The DNA of the CDR3 is TGCGCCAGCAGTTGGCAGGGACAGGGTCGCTACGAGCAGTACTTC. Protein product: CASSWQGQGRYEQYF.

V gene TRBV28 combines with J gene TRBJ1-2, with 8 bases aligning to TRBD1. The CDR3 totals 15 residues. Germline loops: CDR1 MDHEN, CDR2 SYDVKM. V lost 1 base to trimming and J lost 7 bases; unmatched junction nucleotides: 8. The CDR3 DNA reads as TGTGCCAGCAGTTTATCGGACAGGGCCGTAGGTGGCTACACCTTC. Protein product: CASSLSDRAVGGYTF.

The V and J genes are TRBV7-3 and TRBJ2-5; D unclear. CDR1 is SGHTA and CDR2 is FQGTGA in the germline V gene. Trimming stripped 5 bases from V and 5 bases from J, with 18 bases between. The CDR3 extends over 15 amino acids. The CDR3 nucleotides read TGTGCCAGCAGCGCCACCGGGTCTAGGTGGGAGACCCAGTACTTC. Encoded protein: CASSATGSRWETQYF. Combining the CDR3 with reference TRBV7-3 and TRBJ2-5 gives the whole variable domain GAGVSQTPSNKVTEKGKYVELRCDPISGHTALYWYRQSLGQGPEFLIYFQGTGAADDSGLPNDRFFAVRPEGSVSTLKIQRTERGDSAVYLCASSATGSRWETQYFGPGTRLLVL.

This clone turned up a few times. The chain recombines TRBV27 with TRBJ1-3, with a tentative D call TRBD1 (6 bases). CDR3 length: 14 amino acids. In germline, CDR1 is MNHEY, CDR2 SMNVEV (reference sequence). Trimming removed 7 bases at V and 0 bases at J, with 10 bases between. CDR3: CASKSGASGNTIYF. CDR3 DNA sequence: TGTGCCAGCAAGTCAGGGGCCTCTGGAAACACCATATATTTT.

In this sample, this clone turned up a few times. The chain combines TRBV13 with TRBJ1-4; D is unresolved. Germline V gives CDR1 PRHDT, CDR2 FYEKMQ (reference sequence). V lost 5 bases, J lost 2 bases, and 12 bases lay in between. This CDR3 comprises 15 residues. CDR3 sequence reads: CASSPIAGTNEKLFF. In DNA, the CDR3 is TGTGCCAGCAGCCCTATTGCGGGGACTAATGAAAAACTGTTTTTT.

CDR3 sequence (DNA): TGTGCCAGCAGTTACTCGATAGCTCTCCAAGAGACCCAGTACTTC. This gives the protein CASSYSIALQETQYF. The chain links TRBV6-5 to TRBJ2-5; D is uncertain. Trimming took off 0 bases at V and 1 base at J, with 9 bases between the two ends. Per germline, CDR1 MNHEY and CDR2 SVGAGI. The CDR3 runs to 15 residues.

The rearrangement uses TRBV2 and TRBJ2-2; a weak D match, TRBD1 (5 bases). The V gene lost 6 bases and the J gene lost 4 bases, with 12 bases spanning the gap. The CDR3 runs to 14 residues. Germline-derived CDR1 and CDR2 are SNHLY and FYNNEI. This chain's CDR3 is CASRLTDSTGELFF. The DNA for the CDR3 is TGTGCCAGCAGATTGACAGATAGCACCGGGGAGCTGTTTTTT.

Only one count was recorded for this clone. V usage is TRBV11-2 and J usage is TRBJ2-1; D may be TRBD2 (5 bases). Trimming removed 4 bases from V and 0 bases from J, with 10 bases in between. The germline CDR1 and CDR2 sequences are SGHAT and FQNNGV. This CDR3 spans 15 amino acids. The DNA of the CDR3 is TGTGCCAGCAGCTCCTGGACTCCCTCCTACAATGAGCAGTTCTTC. Translated, it gives CASSSWTPSYNEQFF.

The chain employs TRBV28 and TRBJ1-5; D not certain. CDR1 is MDHEN, CDR2 SYDVKM, per germline. This CDR3 has 15 residues. V was trimmed by 6 bases and J by 2 bases, leaving 14 bases between them. CDR3 protein: CASRGGRWGNQPQHF. The CDR3 DNA reads TGTGCCAGCAGGGGAGGGAGGTGGGGCAATCAGCCCCAGCATTTT.

This chain links TRBV6-5 with TRBJ2-1, with D maybe TRBD2 (6 bases). V lost 6 bases and J lost 2, with 11 bases in between. The length of the CDR3 is 14 residues. The germline V gene has CDR1 MNHEY and CDR2 SVGAGI. The CDR3 is CASSGLNAYNEQFF. Written as DNA, the CDR3 is TGTGCCAGCAGCGGACTAAACGCCTACAATGAGCAGTTCTTC.

In this sample, this clone turned up a few times. The rearrangement uses TRBV28 and TRBJ1-6; no clear D. This CDR3 comprises 13 residues. V was pared by 5 bases and J by 4 bases, with 6 bases between. The germline V gene has CDR1 MDHEN and CDR2 SYDVKM. The DNA of the CDR3 is TGTGCCAGCAGTAGCGCTTATAATTCACCCCTCCACTTT. Translation gives CASSSAYNSPLHF.

V usage is TRBV6-1 and J usage is TRBJ1-5; D is unresolved. There are 16 residues in the CDR3. Germline CDR1 is MNHNS and CDR2 is SASEGT. The V end was cut by 4 bases, the J end by 2 bases, with 15 bases between. This chain's CDR3 is CASSASKSRGNQPQHF. DNA for the CDR3: TGTGCCAGCAGTGCGTCCAAGTCCCGCGGCAATCAGCCCCAGCATTTT.

The count of this clone is one. The chain uses TRBV10-3 and TRBJ2-1, with TRBD2 matching 13 bases. This CDR3 is 18 amino acids long. The germline CDR1 and CDR2 sequences are ENHRY and SYGVKD. The J segment lost 6 bases and the V segment lost 2 bases, leaving 10 bases of the junction unmatched. The DNA of the CDR3 is TGTGCCATCAGTGAGACCGGACTAGCGGGAGAGGCAAGCAATGAGCAGTTCTTC. Protein: CAISETGLAGEASNEQFF.

This sequence joins TRBV23-1 and TRBJ2-7; TRBD1 agrees at 7 bases. TRBV23-1 is filed as an ORF, its function uncertain. The J segment lost 5 bases and the V segment lost 5 bases, leaving 12 bases of the junction unmatched. The CDR3 consists of 15 residues. CDR3 amino acids: CASSRRQGAINEQYF. For the CDR3, the DNA is TGCGCCAGCAGTAGACGACAGGGCGCAATAAACGAGCAGTACTTC.

The V call is TRBV9, the J call TRBJ2-2; TRBD1 matches at 9 bases. V was clipped by 4 bases and J by 8 bases; unmatched bases: 15. This CDR3 comprises 17 residues. Per germline, CDR1 SGDLS and CDR2 YYNGEE. Written as DNA, the CDR3 is TGTGCCAGCAGCTCCCCCGGGACAGGGTGGGGGACGGGGGAGCTGTTTTTT. Its translation is CASSSPGTGWGTGELFF.

The chain joins TRBV11-2 to TRBJ2-5, with no clear D. This CDR3 has 11 amino acids. Looked up from germline, CDR1 is SGHAT and CDR2 is FQNNGV. With 3 bases removed from V and 5 bases from J, the gap between germline ends came to 4 bases. The CDR3 protein is CASSFRETQYF. CDR3 coding DNA: TGTGCCAGCAGCTTTCGTGAGACCCAGTACTTC. Looking up the rest from reference TRBV11-2 and TRBJ2-5 gives the full variable domain: EAGVAQSPRYKIIEKRQSVAFWCNPISGHATLYWYQQILGQGPKLLIQFQNNGVVDDSQLPKDRFSAERLKGVDSTLKIQPAKLEDSAVYLCASSFRETQYFGPGTRLLVL.

The CDR3 spells CASSLGLEAGELFF. The CDR3 DNA follows: TGTGCCAGCAGCTTGGGACTAGAAGCCGGGGAGCTGTTTTTT. This chain connects TRBV7-2 to TRBJ2-2, with TRBD2 identical over 8 bases. This CDR3 comprises 14 residues. The V segment lost 3 bases and the J segment 6 bases; nucleotides outside the gene matches: 3. Germline CDR1 reads SGHTA; CDR2 reads FQGNSA. The full variable domain, its missing parts supplied by reference TRBV7-2 and TRBJ2-2, is GAGVSQSPSNKVTEKGKDVELRCDPISGHTALYWYRQSLGQGLEFLIYFQGNSAPDKSGLPSDRFSAERTGGSVSTLTIQRTQQEDSAVYLCASSLGLEAGELFFGEGSRLTVL.

Turning to this clone: Other DNA sequences in this sample translate to the same CDR3. V usage is TRBV15 and J usage is TRBJ1-2, with 7 bases lining up with TRBD1. Germline lookup yields CDR1 LNHNV and CDR2 YYDKDF (reference sequence). V shed 3 bases and J 4 bases; nucleotides not matched to a gene: 8. This CDR3 spans 15 amino acids. This chain's CDR3 is CATSRDRTGPYGYTF. CDR3 nucleotide sequence: TGTGCCACCAGCAGGGATCGGACAGGACCCTATGGCTACACCTTC.

This clone was counted only a few times. This rearrangement joins TRBV5-1 to TRBJ2-2, with D unclear. The V end was cut by 1 base, the J end by 7 bases, with 14 bases between. The CDR3 totals 15 residues. CDR1 SGHRS and CDR2 YFSETQ come from the germline V gene. In DNA, the CDR3 is TGCGCCAGCAGCTTGAACCCTATAACCGGCGGGGAGCTGTTTTTT. It codes for CASSLNPITGGELFF.

The rearrangement uses TRBV15 and TRBJ1-1, with a tentative D call TRBD1 (6 bases). The germline CDR1 and CDR2 sequences are LNHNV and YYDKDF (reference sequence). The CDR3 spans 14 residues. Trimming took off 3 bases at V and 0 bases at J, with 8 bases between the two ends. Here the CDR3 reads CATSRGGLNTEAFF. The CDR3 DNA reads TGTGCCACCAGCAGGGGGGGGCTGAACACTGAAGCTTTCTTT. Full variable domain (missing parts from reference TRBV15 and TRBJ1-1): DAMVIQNPRYQVTQFGKPVTLSCSQTLNHNVMYWYQQKSSQAPKLLFHYYDKDFNNEADTPDNFQSRRPNTSFCFLDIRSPGLGDTAMYLCATSRGGLNTEAFFGQGTRLTVV.

The chain is built from TRBV9 and TRBJ2-3; 9 nucleotides align to TRBD2. The germline V gene encodes CDR1 SGDLS and CDR2 YYNGEE. V trimming: 1 base; J trimming: 6 bases; junction bases outside the gene matches: 6. The CDR3 is 15 residues long. The CDR3 DNA reads as TGTGCCAGCAGCGTATTCGGGCGGGAGGGGGATACGCAGTATTTT. Translated, it gives CASSVFGREGDTQYF.

The chain couples TRBV5-1 to TRBJ2-1; 10 bases fit TRBD1. V lost 4 bases and J lost 3; bases outside the gene matches: 7. There are 16 residues in the CDR3. Germline lookup yields CDR1 SGHRS and CDR2 YFSETQ. The CDR3 reads CASSIGQGVGYNEQFF. For the CDR3, the DNA is TGCGCCAGCAGCATAGGACAGGGGGTCGGCTACAATGAGCAGTTCTTC.

The V and J genes are TRBV18 and TRBJ1-1; no clear D gene. Trimming cost V 3 bases and J 12 bases, with 14 bases left between them. This CDR3 is built from 12 residues. Germline assignment: CDR1 KGHSH and CDR2 LQKENI. CDR3 coding DNA: TGTGCCAGCTCACCCCAGGAGGTTGGGACTTTCTTT. It encodes CASSPQEVGTFF.

The CDR3 DNA reads TGTGCCAGCAGGGACAAGGGGAACACTGAAGCTTTCTTT. Its translation: CASRDKGNTEAFF. The V and J genes are TRBV5-4 and TRBJ1-1; D might be TRBD1 (5 bases). Germline assignment: CDR1 SGHNT and CDR2 YYREEE (reference sequence). The ends were cut back, 5 bases at V and 1 base at J, with 9 bases in the middle. The CDR3 totals 13 residues.